One and the same sample provided the 13 T cell receptor beta chains below, sequenced in a study of blood T cells in healthy people across ages. The second PCR ran about 6 to 11 cycles with a sample-barcoded 5' primer and J-beta primers. TCRdb itself ran the 5' RACE reads through MiXCR, one entry per CDR3 protein. The sample holds hundreds of thousands of distinct CDR3 sequences, around 30% seen once. Sample: blood. The source of these receptors is a woman of 80 years or more in good health.

This clonotype was observed at least ten times. The gene calls are TRBV3-1 and TRBJ2-7; unclear D gene. The CDR3 consists of 11 residues. The V end lost 6 bases, the J end lost 2 bases, and 5 bases lay between the germline ends. Germline lookup yields CDR1 LGHDT and CDR2 YNNKEL (reference sequence). The CDR3 region is CASRGPYEQYF. The CDR3 DNA sequence: TGTGCCAGCAGGGGCCCCTACGAGCAGTACTTC.

On this clonotype itself: The junction shows a germline mismatch at one end, possibly a read error. The genes are TRBV24-1 and TRBJ2-3; 11 bases are shared with TRBD1. Germline V gene sequence: CDR1 KGHDR, CDR2 SFDVKD. This CDR3 has 16 residues. CDR3 nucleotides: TGTGTCACCAGTGGGCCAGGACAGGGGGCCGCAGATACGCAGTATTTT. Its protein is CVTSGPGQGAADTQYF.

There are many counts of this clonotype. V is TRBV9 and J is TRBJ2-5; D unclear. Germline CDR1 is SGDLS and CDR2 is YYNGEE. V lost 0 bases and J 1 base, leaving 4 bases between the germline ends. The CDR3 covers 13 residues. CDR3 region: CASSVDLQETQYF. The CDR3 nucleotides are TGTGCCAGCAGCGTAGATCTCCAAGAGACCCAGTACTTC.

A few counts support this clonotype. The gene calls are TRBV12-3 or TRBV12-4 and TRBJ1-5; TRBD1 is a possible D gene (6 bases). Trimming stripped 1 base from V and 3 bases from J, with 13 bases between. CDR3 size: 16 residues. The CDR3 is CASSLGTGQFNQPQHF. The CDR3 DNA sequence: TGTGCCAGCAGTTTAGGAACTGGACAGTTCAATCAGCCCCAGCATTTT.

This sequence joins TRBV7-9 and TRBJ2-1; D unresolved. V dropped 1 base and J dropped 12 bases, with 16 bases sitting between them. This CDR3 is 14 amino acids long. Germline V gives CDR1 SEHNR, CDR2 FQNEAQ (reference sequence). CDR3 sequence reads: CASSLGSGWDGQFF. CDR3 bases: TGTGCCAGCAGCTTAGGATCCGGATGGGATGGGCAGTTCTTC. Together with reference TRBV7-9 and TRBJ2-1, the CDR3 gives the full variable domain: DTGVSQNPRHKITKRGQNVTFRCDPISEHNRLYWYRQTLGQGPEFLTYFQNEAQLEKSRLLSDRFSAERPKGSFSTLEIQRTEQGDSAMYLCASSLGSGWDGQFFGPGTRLTVL.

This clonotype showed up many times. The chain uses TRBV20-1 and TRBJ1-6, with 8 nucleotides matching TRBD1. V lost 4 bases, J lost 7 bases, and 6 bases stayed unmatched. Germline-derived CDR1 and CDR2 are DFQATT and SNEGSKA (reference sequence). This CDR3 has 14 amino acids. CDR3 sequence reads: CSAKTGVGNSPLHF. The CDR3 DNA reads as TGCAGTGCTAAGACAGGGGTGGGAAATTCACCCCTCCACTTT.

Remarks on this clonotype: This may arise from a read error, as a much more abundant clone is one base away. The V gene is TRBV20-1, the J gene TRBJ1-2, with a weak D call TRBD1 (6 bases). From germline, CDR1 is DFQATT and CDR2 SNEGSKA (reference sequence). Trimming left V 5 bases short and J 4 bases short, with 17 bases between. CDR3 length equals 14 residues. The CDR3 DNA follows: TGCAGTGCTCGCAAGGCAGGGGTGGGCTATGGCTACACCTTC. Translated, it gives CSARKAGVGYGYTF.

In this sample, this clonotype turned up many times. The chain uses TRBV7-6 and TRBJ2-7; D remains ambiguous. Trimming shortened V by 5 bases and J by 5 bases, and 19 bases separated the two germline ends. The CDR3 totals 15 residues. Germline CDR1 reads SGHVS; CDR2 reads FNYEAQ. The CDR3 loop reads CASSPKVDVNDEQYF. The CDR3 DNA sequence: TGTGCCAGCAGCCCCAAGGTGGACGTTAACGACGAGCAGTACTTC.

This chain connects TRBV11-2 to TRBJ2-4; TRBD2 agrees at 8 bases. The better agreement between TRBJ2-5 and the DNA end casts doubt on the J call. CDR3 size: 14 residues. Germline V lookup: CDR1 SGHAT, CDR2 FQNNGV. CDR3 sequence reads: CASGVREGGETQYF. As DNA, the CDR3 is TGTGCCAGCGGCGTACGGGAGGGGGGAGAGACCCAGTACTTC.

The chain combines TRBV7-9 with TRBJ1-6; 10 bases line up with TRBD1. This CDR3 has 16 residues. V was pared by 0 bases and J by 7 bases, with 3 bases of the junction left unmatched. In germline, CDR1 is SEHNR, CDR2 FQNEAQ (reference sequence). For the CDR3, the DNA is TGTGCCAGCAGCTTAGCGGGACAGGGGTCAAATTCACCCCTCCACTTT. Protein product: CASSLAGQGSNSPLHF.

This clonotype occurred many times. The CDR3 sequence: CASGYDGTVLREQFF. The DNA for the CDR3 is TGTGCCAGCGGATACGACGGGACAGTTTTACGGGAGCAGTTCTTC. The genes are TRBV7-2 and TRBJ2-1; 7 positions agree with TRBD1. The trim removed 8 bases at V and 10 bases at J, leaving 17 bases unmatched. The CDR3 is made up of 15 amino acids. Germline V gene sequence: CDR1 SGHTA, CDR2 FQGNSA. The whole variable domain, remainder taken from reference TRBV7-2 and TRBJ2-1, is GAGVSQSPSNKVTEKGKDVELRCDPISGHTALYWYRQSLGQGLEFLIYFQGNSAPDKSGLPSDRFSAERTGGSVSTLTIQRTQQEDSAVYLCASGYDGTVLREQFFGPGTRLTVL.

This clonotype occurred many times. The chain uses TRBV18 and TRBJ2-1; D ambiguous. Per the germline V gene, CDR1 is KGHSH and CDR2 is LQKENI. The CDR3 runs 15 residues. Trimming cost V 2 bases and J 0 bases, with 8 bases left between them. The CDR3 bases are TGTGCCAGCTCACCAAGTCAGAGCTCCTACAATGAGCAGTTCTTC. This encodes CASSPSQSSYNEQFF.

This clonotype appeared many times. The chain is built from TRBV15 and TRBJ2-3; D is unresolved. The CDR3 runs 12 residues. The germline V gene encodes CDR1 LNHNV and CDR2 YYDKDF (reference sequence). Between the trimmed V and J ends, which lost 0 bases and 6 bases, there was a span of 4 bases. The CDR3, as DNA: TGTGCCACCAGCAGAGATAGGGATACGCAGTATTTT. Its protein product is CATSRDRDTQYF.